Given below is one T cell receptor (beta chain) in context. Its cognate antigen is unknown. The CDR3 spans 12 residues. V dropped 6 bases and J dropped 11; count of bases not matched to a gene: 7. The data derive from a study of response to subunit inactivated influenza vaccine. General study findings and limits: Few new T cells, the authors suggested, are recruited by each seasonal influenza vaccination.

TCRdb called the RT-PCR reads again in MiXCR, with one record for every CDR3 protein. The sample lists 500,000 to 600,000 distinct CDR3 sequences; about 10% were seen once. The gene calls are TRBV12-3 or TRBV12-4 and TRBJ2-1, with 7 bases aligning to TRBD1. Sequenced here: PBMCs from blood, sampled on the day of vaccination. The source is a man over 45 who received an inactivated influenza vaccine. The DNA of the CDR3 is TGTGCCAGCAGAAGAGACAGGGCTCAGCAGTTCTTC. Protein product: CASRRDRAQQFF.